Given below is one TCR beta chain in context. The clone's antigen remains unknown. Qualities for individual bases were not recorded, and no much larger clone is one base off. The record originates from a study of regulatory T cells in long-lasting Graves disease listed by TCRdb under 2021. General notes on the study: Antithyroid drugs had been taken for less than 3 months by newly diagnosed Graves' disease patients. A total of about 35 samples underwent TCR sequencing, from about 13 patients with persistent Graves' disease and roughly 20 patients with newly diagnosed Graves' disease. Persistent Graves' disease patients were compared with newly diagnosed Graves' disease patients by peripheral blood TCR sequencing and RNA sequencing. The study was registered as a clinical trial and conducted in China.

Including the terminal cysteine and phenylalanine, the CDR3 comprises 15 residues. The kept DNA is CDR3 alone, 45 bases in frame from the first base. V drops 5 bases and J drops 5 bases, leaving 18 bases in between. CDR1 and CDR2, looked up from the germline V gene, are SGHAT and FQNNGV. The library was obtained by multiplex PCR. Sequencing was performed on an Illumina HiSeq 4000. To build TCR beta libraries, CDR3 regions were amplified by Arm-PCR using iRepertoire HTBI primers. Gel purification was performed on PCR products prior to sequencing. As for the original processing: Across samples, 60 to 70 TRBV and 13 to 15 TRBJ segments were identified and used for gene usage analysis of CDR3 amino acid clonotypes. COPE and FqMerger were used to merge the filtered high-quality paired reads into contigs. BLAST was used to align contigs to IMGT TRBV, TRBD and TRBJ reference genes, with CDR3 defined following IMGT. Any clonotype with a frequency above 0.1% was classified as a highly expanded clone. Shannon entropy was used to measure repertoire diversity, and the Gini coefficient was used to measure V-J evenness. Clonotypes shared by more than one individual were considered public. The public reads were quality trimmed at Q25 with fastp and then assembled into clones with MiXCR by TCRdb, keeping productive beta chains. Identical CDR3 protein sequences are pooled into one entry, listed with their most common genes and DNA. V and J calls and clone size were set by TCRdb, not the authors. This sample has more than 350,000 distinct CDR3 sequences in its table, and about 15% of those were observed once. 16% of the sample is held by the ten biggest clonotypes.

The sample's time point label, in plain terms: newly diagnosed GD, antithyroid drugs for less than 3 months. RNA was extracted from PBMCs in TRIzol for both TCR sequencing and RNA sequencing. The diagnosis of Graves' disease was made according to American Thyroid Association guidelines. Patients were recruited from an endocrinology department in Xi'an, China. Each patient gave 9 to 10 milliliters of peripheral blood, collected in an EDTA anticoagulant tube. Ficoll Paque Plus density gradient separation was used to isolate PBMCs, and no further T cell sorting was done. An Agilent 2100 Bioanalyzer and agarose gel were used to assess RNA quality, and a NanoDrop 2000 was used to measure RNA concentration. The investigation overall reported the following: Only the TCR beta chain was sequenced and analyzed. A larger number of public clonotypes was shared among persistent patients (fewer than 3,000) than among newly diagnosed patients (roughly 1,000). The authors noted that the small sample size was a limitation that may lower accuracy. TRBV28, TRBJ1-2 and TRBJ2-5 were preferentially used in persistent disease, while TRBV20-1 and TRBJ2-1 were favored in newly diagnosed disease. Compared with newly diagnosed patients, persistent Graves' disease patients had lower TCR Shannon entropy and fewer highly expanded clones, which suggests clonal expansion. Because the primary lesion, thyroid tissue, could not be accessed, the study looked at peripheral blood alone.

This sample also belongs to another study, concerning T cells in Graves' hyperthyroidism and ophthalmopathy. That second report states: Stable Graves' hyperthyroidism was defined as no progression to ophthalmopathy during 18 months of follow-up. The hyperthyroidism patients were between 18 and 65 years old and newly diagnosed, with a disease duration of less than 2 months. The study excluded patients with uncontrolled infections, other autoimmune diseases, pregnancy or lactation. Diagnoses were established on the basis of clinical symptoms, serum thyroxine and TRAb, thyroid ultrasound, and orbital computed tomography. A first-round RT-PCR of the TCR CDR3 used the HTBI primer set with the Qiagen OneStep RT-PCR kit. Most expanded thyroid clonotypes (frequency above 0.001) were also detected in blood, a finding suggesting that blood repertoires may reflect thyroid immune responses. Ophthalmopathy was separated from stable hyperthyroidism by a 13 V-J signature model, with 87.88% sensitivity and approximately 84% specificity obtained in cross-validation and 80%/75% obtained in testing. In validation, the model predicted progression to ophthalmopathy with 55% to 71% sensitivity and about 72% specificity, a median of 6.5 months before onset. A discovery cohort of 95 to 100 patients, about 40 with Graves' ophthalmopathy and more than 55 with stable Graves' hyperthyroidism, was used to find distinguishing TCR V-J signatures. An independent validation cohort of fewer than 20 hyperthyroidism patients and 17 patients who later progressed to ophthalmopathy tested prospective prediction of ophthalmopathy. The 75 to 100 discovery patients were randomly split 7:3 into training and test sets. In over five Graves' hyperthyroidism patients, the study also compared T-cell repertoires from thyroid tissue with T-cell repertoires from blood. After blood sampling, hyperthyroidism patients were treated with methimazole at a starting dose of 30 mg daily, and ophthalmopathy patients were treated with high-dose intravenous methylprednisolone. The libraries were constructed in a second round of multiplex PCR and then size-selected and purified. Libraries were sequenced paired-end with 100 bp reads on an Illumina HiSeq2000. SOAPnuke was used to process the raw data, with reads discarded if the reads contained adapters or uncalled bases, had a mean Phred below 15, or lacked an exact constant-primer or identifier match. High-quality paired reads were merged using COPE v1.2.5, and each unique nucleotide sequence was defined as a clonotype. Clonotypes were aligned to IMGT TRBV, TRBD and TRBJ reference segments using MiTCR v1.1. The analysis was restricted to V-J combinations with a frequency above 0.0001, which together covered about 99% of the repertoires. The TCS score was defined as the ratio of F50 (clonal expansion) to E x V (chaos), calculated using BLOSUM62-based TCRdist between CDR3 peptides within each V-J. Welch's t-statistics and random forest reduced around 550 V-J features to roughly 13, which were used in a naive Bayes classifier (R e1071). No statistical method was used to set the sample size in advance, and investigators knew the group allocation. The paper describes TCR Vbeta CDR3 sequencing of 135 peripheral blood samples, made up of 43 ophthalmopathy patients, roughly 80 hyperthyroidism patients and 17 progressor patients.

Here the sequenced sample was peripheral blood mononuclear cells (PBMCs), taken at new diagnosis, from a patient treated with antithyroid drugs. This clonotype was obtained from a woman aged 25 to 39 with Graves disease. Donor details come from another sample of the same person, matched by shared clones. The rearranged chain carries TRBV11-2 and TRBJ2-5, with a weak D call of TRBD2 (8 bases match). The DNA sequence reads TGTGCCAGCAGCCAGGGGGGCGGGAGGCTGGAGACCCAGTACTTC. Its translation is CASSQGGGRLETQYF.